This T cell receptor (beta chain) was captured in a study of molecular identifiers for immune sequencing clone quantification. The V segment lost 3 bases and the J segment 2 bases; nucleotides outside the gene matches: 11. CDR1 LNHDA and CDR2 SQIVND come from the germline V gene (reference sequence). The CDR3 covers 17 residues. TCRdb used MiXCR to reprocess the PCR reads, holding one entry per CDR3 protein. The sample holds about 40,000 distinct CDR3 sequences, 24% seen once. At least ten counts were recorded for this clonotype. Sequencing was done on a sample of naive CD8+ T cells from blood, with Jurkat cell RNA spiked in. The subset: FACS-sorted CD8+CD4-CCR7+CD45RA+ naive T cells. The clonotype originates from a human donor in good health. Some libraries in this study had Jurkat cell RNA spiked in. This chain uses TRBV19 with TRBJ2-5; 8 nucleotides align to TRBD1. In nucleotides, the CDR3 is TGTGCCAGTAGTATTGGAGGAAGACAGGGGCGACAAGAGACCCAGTACTTC. As protein: CASSIGGRQGRQETQYF.